The TCR beta chain under discussion was sequenced for a study of cytomegalovirus exposure and HLA in healthy donors. Study-wide findings and caveats: Highly shared variants forming one cluster were likely a sequencing artifact.

To note about this clone: Its antigen remains unidentified.

V was pared by 3 bases and J by 8 bases, with 10 bases of the junction left unmatched. CDR3 length: 15 residues. CDR1 is SGHAT, CDR2 FQNNGV, per germline. The PCR used 60 Vbeta and 13 Jbeta primers. Clones were read by immunoSEQ multiplex PCR, and TCRdb kept only the in-frame ones, dropping some. The table includes nearly 110,000 clones, approximately 84% detected once. The chain joins TRBV11-2 to TRBJ2-1; TRBD2 matches at 7 bases. What was sequenced was PBMCs. The clonotype was recovered from a man aged 25-40 years in good health and CMV-seronegative. The CDR3 DNA is TGTGCCAGCAGCTTGTGGGCTAGCGGTGGGGATGAGCAGTTCTTC. Protein sequence: CASSLWASGGDEQFF.